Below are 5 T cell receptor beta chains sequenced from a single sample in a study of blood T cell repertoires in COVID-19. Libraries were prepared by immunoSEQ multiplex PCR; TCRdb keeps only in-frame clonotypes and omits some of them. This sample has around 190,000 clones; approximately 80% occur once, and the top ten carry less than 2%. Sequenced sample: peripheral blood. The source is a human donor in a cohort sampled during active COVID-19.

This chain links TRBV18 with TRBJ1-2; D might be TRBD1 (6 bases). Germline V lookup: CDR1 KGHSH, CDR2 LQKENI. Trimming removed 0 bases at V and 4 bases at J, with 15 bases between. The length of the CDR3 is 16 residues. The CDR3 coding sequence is TGTGCCAGCTCACCACCTGGGGGGGGCGGAAGCTATGGCTACACCTTC. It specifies CASSPPGGGGSYGYTF.

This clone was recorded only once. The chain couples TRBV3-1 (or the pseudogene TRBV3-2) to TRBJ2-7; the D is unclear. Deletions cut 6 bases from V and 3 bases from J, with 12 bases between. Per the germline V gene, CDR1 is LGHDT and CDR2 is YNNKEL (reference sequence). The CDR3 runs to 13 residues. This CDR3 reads CASRRGANYEQYF. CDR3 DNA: TGTGCCAGCAGAAGAGGAGCCAACTACGAGCAGTACTTC.

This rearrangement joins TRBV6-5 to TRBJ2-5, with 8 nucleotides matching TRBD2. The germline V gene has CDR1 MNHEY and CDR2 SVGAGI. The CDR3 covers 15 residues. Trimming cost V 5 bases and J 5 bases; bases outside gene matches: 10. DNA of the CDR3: TGTGCCAGCAGTCAGACAGCGGGGGCCCCTGAGACCCAGTACTTC. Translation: CASSQTAGAPETQYF.

CDR3 nucleotide sequence: TGCGCCAGCAGCCTCCACAGGAAACCTGGTAGCAATCAGCCCCAGCATTTT. Translation gives CASSLHRKPGSNQPQHF. The chain links TRBV5-1 to TRBJ1-5; possible D gene TRBD1, 5 bases. The CDR3 is 17 amino acids. The V and J ends lost 4 bases and 0 bases respectively, with 17 bases between them. CDR1 and CDR2 (germline): SGHRS, YFSETQ.

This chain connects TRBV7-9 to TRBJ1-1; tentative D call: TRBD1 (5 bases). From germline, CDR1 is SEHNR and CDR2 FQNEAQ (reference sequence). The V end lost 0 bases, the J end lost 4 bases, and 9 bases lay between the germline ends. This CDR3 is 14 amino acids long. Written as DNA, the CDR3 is TGTGCCAGCAGCTTAGCTGGAGGGACCACTGAAGCTTTCTTT. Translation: CASSLAGGTTEAFF.